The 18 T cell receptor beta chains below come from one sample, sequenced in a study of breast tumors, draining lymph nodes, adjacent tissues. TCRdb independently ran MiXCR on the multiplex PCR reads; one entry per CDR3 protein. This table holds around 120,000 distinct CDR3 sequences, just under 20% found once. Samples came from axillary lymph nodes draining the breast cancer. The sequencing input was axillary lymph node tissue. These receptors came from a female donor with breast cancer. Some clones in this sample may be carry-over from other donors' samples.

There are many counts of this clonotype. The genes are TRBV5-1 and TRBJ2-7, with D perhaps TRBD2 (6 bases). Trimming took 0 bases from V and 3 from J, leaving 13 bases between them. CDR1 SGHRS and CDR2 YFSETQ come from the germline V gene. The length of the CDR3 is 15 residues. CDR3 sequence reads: CASSLAGVRNYEQYF. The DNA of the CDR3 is TGCGCCAGCAGCTTGGCGGGAGTTAGGAACTACGAGCAGTACTTC.

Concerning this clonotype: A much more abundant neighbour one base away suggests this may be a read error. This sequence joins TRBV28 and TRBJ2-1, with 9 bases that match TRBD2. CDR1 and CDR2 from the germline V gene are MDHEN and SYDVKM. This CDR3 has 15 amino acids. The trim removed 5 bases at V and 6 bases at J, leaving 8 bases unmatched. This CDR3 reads CASSPWTSEGNEQFF. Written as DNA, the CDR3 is TGTGCCAGCAGTCCATGGACTAGCGAGGGCAATGAGCAGTTCTTC.

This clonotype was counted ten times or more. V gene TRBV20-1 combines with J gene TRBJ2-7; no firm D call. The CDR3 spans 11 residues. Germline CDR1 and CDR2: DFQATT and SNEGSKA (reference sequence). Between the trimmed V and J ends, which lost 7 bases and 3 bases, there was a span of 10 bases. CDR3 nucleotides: TGCAGTGGAGAAGAACTCTACGAGCAGTACTTC. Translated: CSGEELYEQYF.

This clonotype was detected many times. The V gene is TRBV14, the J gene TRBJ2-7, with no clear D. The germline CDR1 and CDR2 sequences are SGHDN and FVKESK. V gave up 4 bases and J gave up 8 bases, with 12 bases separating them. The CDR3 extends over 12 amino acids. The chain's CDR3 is CASSLRLVQQYF. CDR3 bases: TGTGCCAGCAGCCTTCGACTCGTGCAGCAGTACTTC.

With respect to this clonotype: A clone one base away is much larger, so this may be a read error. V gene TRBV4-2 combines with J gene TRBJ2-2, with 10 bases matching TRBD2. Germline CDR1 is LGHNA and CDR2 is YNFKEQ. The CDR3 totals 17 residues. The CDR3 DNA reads TGTGCCAGCAGCCAAGAAGCGGGGGGGGGAAGGACCGGGGAGCCGTTTTTT. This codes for CASSQEAGGGRTGEPFF.

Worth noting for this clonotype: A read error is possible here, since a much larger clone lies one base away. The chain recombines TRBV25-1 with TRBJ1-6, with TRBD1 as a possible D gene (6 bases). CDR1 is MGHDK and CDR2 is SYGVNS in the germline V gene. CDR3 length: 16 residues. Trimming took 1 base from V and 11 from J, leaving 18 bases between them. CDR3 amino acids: CASSEFEARGPPPLHF. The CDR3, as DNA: TGTGCCAGCAGTGAATTCGAAGCCCGGGGGCCTCCACCCCTCCACTTT.

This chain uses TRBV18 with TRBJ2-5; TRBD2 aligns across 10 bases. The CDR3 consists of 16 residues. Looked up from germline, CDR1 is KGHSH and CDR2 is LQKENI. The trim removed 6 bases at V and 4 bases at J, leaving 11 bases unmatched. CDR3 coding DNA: TGTGCCAGCTCCACAGGGAGCGGGAGGGCGCGAGAGACCCAGTACTTC. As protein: CASSTGSGRARETQYF.

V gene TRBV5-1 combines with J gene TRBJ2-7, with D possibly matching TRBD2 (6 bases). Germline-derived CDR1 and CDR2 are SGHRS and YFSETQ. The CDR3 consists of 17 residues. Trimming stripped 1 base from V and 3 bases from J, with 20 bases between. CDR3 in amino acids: CASSLILSGEQLYEQYF. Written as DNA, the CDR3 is TGCGCCAGCAGCTTGATATTGTCGGGAGAGCAACTCTACGAGCAGTACTTC.

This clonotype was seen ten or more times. CDR3 in DNA: TGTGCCAGCTCTCGGGGGCCTGAGGGGGGGGAGCTGTTTTTT. Protein: CASSRGPEGGELFF. The V gene is TRBV2, the J gene TRBJ2-2; possibly TRBD1 or TRBD2 for D (6 bases each). Germline values: CDR1 SNHLY, CDR2 FYNNEI. CDR3 length equals 14 residues. V was shortened by 8 bases and J by 8 bases, with 18 bases between the two germline ends.

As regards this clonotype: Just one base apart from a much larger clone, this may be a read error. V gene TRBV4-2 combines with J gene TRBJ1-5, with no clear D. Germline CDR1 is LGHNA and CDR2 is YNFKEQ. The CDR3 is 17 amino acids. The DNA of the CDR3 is TGTGCCAACAGCCAAGCGGTCTCAGGCACGAGCAATCAGCCCCAGCATTTT. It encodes CANSQAVSGTSNQPQHF.

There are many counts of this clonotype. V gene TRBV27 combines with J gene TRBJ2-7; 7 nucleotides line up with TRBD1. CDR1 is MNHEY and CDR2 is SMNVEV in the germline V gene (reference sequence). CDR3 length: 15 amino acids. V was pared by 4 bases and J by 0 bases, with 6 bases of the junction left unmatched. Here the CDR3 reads CASSSPGTVSYEQYF. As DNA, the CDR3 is TGTGCCAGCAGTTCTCCGGGGACAGTCTCCTACGAGCAGTACTTC.

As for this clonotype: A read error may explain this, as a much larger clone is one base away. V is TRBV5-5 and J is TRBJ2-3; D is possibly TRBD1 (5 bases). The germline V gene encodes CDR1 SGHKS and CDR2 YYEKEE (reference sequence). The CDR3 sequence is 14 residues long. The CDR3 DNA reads TGTGCCAGCAGCTTGGTTGCGGCCACAGGTACGCAGTATTTT. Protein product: CASSLVAATGTQYF. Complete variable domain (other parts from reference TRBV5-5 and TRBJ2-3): DAGVTQSPTHLIKTRGQQVTLRCSPISGHKSVSWYQQVLGQGPQFIFQYYEKEERGRGNFPDRFSARQFPNYSSELNVNALLLGDSALYLCASSLVAATGTQYFGPGTRLTVL.

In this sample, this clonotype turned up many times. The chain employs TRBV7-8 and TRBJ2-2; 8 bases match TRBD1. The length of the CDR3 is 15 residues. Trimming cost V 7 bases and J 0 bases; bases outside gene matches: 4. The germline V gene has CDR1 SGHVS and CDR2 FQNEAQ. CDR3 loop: CASTPGQANTGELFF. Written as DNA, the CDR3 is TGTGCCAGCACCCCGGGACAGGCGAACACCGGGGAGCTGTTTTTT.

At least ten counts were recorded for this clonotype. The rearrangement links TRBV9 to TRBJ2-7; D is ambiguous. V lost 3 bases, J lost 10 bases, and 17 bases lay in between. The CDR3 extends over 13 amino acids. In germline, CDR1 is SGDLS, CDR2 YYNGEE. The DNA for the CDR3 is TGTGCCAGCAGCGCCGCCCCGACACAAATTCAGTACTTC. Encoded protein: CASSAAPTQIQYF.

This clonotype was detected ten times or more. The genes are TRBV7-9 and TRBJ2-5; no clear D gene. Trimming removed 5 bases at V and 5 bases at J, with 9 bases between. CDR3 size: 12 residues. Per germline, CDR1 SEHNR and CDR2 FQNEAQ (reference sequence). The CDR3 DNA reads TGTGCCAGCAGCCCACAACTGGAGACCCAGTACTTC. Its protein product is CASSPQLETQYF. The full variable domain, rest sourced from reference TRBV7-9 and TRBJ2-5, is DTGVSQNPRHKITKRGQNVTFRCDPISEHNRLYWYRQTLGQGPEFLTYFQNEAQLEKSRLLSDRFSAERPKGSFSTLEIQRTEQGDSAMYLCASSPQLETQYFGPGTRLLVL.

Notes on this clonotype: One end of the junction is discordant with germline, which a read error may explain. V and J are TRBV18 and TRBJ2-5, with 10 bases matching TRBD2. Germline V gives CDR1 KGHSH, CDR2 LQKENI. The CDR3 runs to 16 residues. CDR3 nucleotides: TGTGCCAGCTCCACAGGGAGCGGGAGGGCGCGAGAGGCCCAGTACTTC. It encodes CASSTGSGRAREAQYF.

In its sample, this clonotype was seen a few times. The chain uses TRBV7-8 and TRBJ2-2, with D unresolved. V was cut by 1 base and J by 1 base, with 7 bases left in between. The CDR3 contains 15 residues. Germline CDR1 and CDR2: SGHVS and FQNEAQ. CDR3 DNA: TGTGCCAGCAGCTTAGTAGTACGGAACACCGGGGAGCTGTTTTTT. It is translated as CASSLVVRNTGELFF.

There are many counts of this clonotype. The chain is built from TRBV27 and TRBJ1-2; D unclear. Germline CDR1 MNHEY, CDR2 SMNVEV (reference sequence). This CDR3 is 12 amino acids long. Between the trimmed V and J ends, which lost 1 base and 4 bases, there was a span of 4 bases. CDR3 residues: CASSLFGYGYTF. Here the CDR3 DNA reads TGTGCCAGCAGTTTATTCGGCTATGGCTACACCTTC.